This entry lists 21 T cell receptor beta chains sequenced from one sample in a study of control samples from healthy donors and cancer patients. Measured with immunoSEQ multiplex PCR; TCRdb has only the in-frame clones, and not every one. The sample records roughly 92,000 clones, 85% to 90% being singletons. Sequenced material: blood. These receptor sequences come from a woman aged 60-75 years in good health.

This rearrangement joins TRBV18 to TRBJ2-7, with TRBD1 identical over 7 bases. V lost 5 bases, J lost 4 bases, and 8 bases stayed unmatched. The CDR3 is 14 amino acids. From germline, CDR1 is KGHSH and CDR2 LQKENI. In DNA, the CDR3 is TGTGCCAGCTCAACAGGACAGGAGCCTTACGAGCAGTACTTC. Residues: CASSTGQEPYEQYF.

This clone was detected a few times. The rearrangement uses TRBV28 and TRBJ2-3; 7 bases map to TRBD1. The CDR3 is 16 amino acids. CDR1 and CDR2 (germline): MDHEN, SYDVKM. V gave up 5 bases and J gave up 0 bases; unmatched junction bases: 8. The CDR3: CASSPQGTASTDTQYF. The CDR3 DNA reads TGTGCCAGCAGTCCACAGGGGACAGCTAGCACAGATACGCAGTATTTT.

The DNA of the CDR3 is TGTGCCAGTAAGGGCAGGCGGGGGGTGGAGAACACTGAAGCTTTCTTT. Its protein is CASKGRRGVENTEAFF. This sequence joins TRBV19 and TRBJ1-1; perhaps TRBD1 as D (5 bases). V was shortened by 7 bases and J by 1 base, with 19 bases between the two germline ends. The CDR3 is 16 amino acids. The germline gives CDR1 LNHDA, CDR2 SQIVND (reference sequence).

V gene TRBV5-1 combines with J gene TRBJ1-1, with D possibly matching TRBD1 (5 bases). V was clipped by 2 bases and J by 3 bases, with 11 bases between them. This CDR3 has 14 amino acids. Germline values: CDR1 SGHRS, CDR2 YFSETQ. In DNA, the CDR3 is TGCGCCAGCAGCTTCCAGGGCGACTACACTGAAGCTTTCTTT. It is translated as CASSFQGDYTEAFF.

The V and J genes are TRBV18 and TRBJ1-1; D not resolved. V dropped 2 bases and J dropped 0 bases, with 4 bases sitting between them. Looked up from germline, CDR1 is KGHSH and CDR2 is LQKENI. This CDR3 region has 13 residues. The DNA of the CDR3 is TGTGCCAGCTCACCAGGGGTGAACACTGAAGCTTTCTTT. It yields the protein CASSPGVNTEAFF.

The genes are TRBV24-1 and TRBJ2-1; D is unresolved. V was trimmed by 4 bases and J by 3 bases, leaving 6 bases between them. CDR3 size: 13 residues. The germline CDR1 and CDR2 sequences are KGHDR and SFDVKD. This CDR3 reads CATSDGSYNEQFF. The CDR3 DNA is TGTGCCACCAGTGACGGTAGCTACAATGAGCAGTTCTTC.

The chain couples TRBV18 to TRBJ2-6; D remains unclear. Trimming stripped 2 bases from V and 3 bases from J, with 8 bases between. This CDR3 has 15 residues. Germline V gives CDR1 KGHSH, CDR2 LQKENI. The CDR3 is CASSPGAGGANVLTF. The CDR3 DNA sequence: TGTGCCAGCTCACCAGGAGCCGGTGGGGCCAACGTCCTGACTTTC.

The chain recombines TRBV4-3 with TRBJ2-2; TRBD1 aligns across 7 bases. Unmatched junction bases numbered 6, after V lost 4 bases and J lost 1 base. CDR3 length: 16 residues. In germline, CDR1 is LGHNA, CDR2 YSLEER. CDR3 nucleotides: TGCGCCAGCAGCCCCCAGACAGGGTGGAACACCGGGGAGCTGTTTTTT. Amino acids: CASSPQTGWNTGELFF.

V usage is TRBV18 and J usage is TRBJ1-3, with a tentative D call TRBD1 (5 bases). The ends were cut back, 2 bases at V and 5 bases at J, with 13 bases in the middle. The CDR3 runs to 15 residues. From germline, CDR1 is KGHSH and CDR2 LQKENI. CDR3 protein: CASSPDRDSRNTIYF. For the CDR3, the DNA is TGTGCCAGCTCACCAGACAGAGACTCAAGAAACACCATATATTTT.

CDR3 residues: CASSFWTLQAGYTF. The CDR3 DNA sequence: TGTGCCAGCAGTTTTTGGACCCTCCAAGCTGGCTACACCTTC. The V and J genes are TRBV28 and TRBJ1-2; D not certain. Germline loops: CDR1 MDHEN, CDR2 SYDVKM. V was trimmed by 3 bases and J by 7 bases, leaving 15 bases between them. This CDR3 region has 14 residues.

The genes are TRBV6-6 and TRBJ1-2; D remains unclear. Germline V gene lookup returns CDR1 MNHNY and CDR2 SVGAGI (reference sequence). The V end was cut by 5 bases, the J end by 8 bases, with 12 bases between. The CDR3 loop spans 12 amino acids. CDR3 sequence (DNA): TGTGCCAGCAGTCTTGTCCCCGGGGGCTACACCTTC. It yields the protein CASSLVPGGYTF.

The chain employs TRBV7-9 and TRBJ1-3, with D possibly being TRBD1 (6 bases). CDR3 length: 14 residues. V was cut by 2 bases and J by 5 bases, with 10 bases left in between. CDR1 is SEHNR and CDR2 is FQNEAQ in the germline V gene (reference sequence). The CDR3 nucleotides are TGTGCCAGCAGCTTATTGGGGGCCCGAAACACCATATATTTT. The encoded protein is CASSLLGARNTIYF.

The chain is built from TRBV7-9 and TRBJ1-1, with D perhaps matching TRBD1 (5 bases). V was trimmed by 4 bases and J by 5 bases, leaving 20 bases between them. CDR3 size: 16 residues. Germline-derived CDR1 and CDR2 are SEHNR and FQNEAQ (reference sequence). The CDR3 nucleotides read TGTGCCAGCAGCTCCGGATTTAAGGGGTCAACAACTGAAGCTTTCTTT. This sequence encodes CASSSGFKGSTTEAFF.

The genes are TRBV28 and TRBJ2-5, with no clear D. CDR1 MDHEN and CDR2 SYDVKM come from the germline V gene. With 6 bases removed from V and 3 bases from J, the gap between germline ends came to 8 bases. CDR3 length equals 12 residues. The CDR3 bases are TGTGCCAGCAGCCCAACCAAAGAGACCCAGTACTTC. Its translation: CASSPTKETQYF.

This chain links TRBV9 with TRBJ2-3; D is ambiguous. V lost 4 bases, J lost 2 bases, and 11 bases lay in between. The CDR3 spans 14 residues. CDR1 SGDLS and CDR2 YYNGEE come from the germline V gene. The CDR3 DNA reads TGTGCCAGCAGCCCAGTACCTCACACAGATACGCAGTATTTT. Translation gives CASSPVPHTDTQYF.

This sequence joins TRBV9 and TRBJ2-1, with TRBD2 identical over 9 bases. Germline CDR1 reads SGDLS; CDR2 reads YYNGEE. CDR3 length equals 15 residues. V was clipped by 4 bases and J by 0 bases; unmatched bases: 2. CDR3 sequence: CASSYSGSSYNEQFF. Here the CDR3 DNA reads TGTGCCAGCAGCTATAGCGGGAGCTCCTACAATGAGCAGTTCTTC.

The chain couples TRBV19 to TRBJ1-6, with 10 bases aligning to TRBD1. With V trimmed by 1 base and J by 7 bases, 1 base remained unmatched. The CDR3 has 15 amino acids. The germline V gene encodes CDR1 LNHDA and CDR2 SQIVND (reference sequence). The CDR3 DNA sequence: TGTGCCAGTAGTATAGTGGGACAGGGGAATTCACCCCTCCACTTT. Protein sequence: CASSIVGQGNSPLHF.

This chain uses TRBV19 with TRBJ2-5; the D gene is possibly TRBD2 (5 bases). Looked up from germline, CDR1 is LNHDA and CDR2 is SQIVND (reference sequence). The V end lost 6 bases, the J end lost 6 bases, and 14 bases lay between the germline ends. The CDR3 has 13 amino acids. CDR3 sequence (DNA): TGTGCCAGTAGCGACCGGGGAAGGAAGACCCAGTACTTC. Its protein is CASSDRGRKTQYF.

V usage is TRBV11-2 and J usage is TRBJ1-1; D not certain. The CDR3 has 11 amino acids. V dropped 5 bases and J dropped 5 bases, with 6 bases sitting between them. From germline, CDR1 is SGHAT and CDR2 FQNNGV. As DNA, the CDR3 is TGTGCCAGCAGCCCTAAGACTGAAGCTTTCTTT. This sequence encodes CASSPKTEAFF.

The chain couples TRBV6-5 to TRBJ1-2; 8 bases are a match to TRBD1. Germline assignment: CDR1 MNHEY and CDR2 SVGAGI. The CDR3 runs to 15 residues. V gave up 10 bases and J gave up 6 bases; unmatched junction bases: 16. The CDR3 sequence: CATITSATGANGYTF. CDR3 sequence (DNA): TGTGCCACCATAACCTCCGCGACAGGGGCGAATGGCTACACCTTC.

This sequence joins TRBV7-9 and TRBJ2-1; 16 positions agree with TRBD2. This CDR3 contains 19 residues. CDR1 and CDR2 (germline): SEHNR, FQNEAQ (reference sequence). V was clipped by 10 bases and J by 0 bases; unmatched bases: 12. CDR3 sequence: CATGSSGTSGRVSYNEQFF. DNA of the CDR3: TGTGCCACCGGGAGTTCCGGGACTAGCGGGAGGGTCTCCTACAATGAGCAGTTCTTC.